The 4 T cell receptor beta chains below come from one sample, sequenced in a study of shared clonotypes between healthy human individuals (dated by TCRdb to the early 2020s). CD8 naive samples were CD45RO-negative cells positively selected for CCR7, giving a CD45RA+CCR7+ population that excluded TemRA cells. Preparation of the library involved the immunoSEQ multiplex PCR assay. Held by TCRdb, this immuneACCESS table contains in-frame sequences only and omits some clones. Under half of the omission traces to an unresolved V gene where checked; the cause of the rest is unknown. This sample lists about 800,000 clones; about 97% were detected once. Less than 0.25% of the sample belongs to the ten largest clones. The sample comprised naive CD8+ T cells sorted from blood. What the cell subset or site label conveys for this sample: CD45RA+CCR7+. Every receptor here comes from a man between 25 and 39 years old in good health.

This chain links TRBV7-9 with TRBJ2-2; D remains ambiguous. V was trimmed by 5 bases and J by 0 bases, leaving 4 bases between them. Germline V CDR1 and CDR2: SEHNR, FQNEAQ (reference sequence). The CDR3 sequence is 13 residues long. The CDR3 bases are TGTGCCAGCAGCCGAGCGAACACCGGGGAGCTGTTTTTT. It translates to CASSRANTGELFF.

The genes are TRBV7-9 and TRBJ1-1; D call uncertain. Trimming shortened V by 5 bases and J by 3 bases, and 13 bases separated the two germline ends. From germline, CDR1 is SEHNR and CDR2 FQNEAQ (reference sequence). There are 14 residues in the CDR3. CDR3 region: CASSPGRGDTEAFF. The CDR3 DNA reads TGTGCCAGCAGCCCCGGGCGTGGGGACACTGAAGCTTTCTTT.

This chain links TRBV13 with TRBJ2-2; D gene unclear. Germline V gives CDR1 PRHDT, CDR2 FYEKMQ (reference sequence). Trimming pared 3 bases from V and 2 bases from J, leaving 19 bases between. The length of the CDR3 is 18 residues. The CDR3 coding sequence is TGTGCCAGCAGCTTTTCCTCGATAGGGCTTGCCAACACCGGGGAGCTGTTTTTT. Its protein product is CASSFSSIGLANTGELFF.

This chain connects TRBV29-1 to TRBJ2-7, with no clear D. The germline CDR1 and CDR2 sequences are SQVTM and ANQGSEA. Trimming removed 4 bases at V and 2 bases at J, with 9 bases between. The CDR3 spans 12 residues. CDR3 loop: CSVAADAYEQYF. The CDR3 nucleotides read TGCAGCGTTGCCGCAGATGCCTACGAGCAGTACTTC.